This T cell receptor (beta chain) was captured by sequencing in a study of blood T cell repertoires in COVID-19. Here immunoSEQ multiplex PCR was the method, and the copy in TCRdb shows in-frame clones only, minus some. Among around 99,000 clones listed, approximately 79% were seen once. This CDR3 spans 14 amino acids. Germline assignment: CDR1 SGHTA and CDR2 FQGNSA. The junction had 10 bases not matched to a gene; V was cut back by 1 base and J by 11 bases. The chain has TRBV7-2 and TRBJ2-7; 8 nucleotides match TRBD2. This TCR derives from a woman over 75 with active or convalescent COVID-19. The specimen was peripheral blood. CDR3: CASSLGGSGGAEYF. CDR3 sequence (DNA): TGTGCCAGCAGCTTAGGAGGGAGCGGGGGAGCCGAGTACTTC.